This is a list of T cell receptor beta chains from one sample in a study of T-cell reconstitution after alpha-beta-depleted transplantation in children. TCRdb ran MiXCR on the PCR reads and lists one entry per CDR3 protein. Of about 610,000 distinct CDR3 sequences listed, about 10% are singletons. Sequenced here: PBMCs from the stem cell graft donor, sampled from the stem cell graft. These receptors all come from a human donor who donated a stem cell graft to a child with acute myeloid leukemia. Both conserved end residues are part of each CDR3. The order of the fields is V gene, J gene, D gene, clone size, CDR3 protein, CDR3 DNA. D genes are given only for firm matches. The size entry is marked missing in some rows and otherwise reads once, few, many or a size class.

v_gene: TRBV7-8
j_gene: TRBJ1-5
d_gene: NA
abundance: few
CDR3aa: CASSSPRRGEDQPQHF
CDR3nt: TGTGCCAGCAGCTCCCCTAGACGAGGGGAAGATCAGCCCCAGCATTTT

v_gene: TRBV20-1
j_gene: TRBJ2-1
d_gene: TRBD2
abundance: NA
CDR3aa: CCASGLAGGRDEQFF
CDR3nt: TGCTGTGCTAGCGGACTAGCGGGAGGGCGGGATGAGCAGTTCTTC

v_gene: TRBV18
j_gene: TRBJ1-5
d_gene: NA
abundance: few
CDR3aa: CASSPSGGTQPQHF
CDR3nt: TGTGCCAGCTCACCATCCGGAGGTACTCAGCCCCAGCATTTT

v_gene: TRBV5-1
j_gene: TRBJ2-5
d_gene: NA
abundance: NA
CDR3aa: CASSEGPWETQYF
CDR3nt: TGCGCCAGCAGCGAGGGACCATGGGAGACCCAGTACTTC

v_gene: TRBV12-3/TRBV12-4
j_gene: TRBJ2-3
d_gene: NA
abundance: many
CDR3aa: CASSLAAVPDTQYF
CDR3nt: TGTGCCAGCAGTTTAGCCGCAGTACCGGATACGCAGTATTTT

v_gene: TRBV7-9
j_gene: TRBJ1-5
d_gene: NA
abundance: NA
CDR3aa: CASSLGVGLTNQPQHF
CDR3nt: TGTGCCAGCAGCTTAGGGGTAGGCCTAACAAATCAGCCCCAGCATTTT

v_gene: TRBV2
j_gene: TRBJ2-2
d_gene: NA
abundance: once
CDR3aa: CASSMREANTGELFF
CDR3nt: TGTGCCAGCAGTATGCGGGAAGCGAACACCGGGGAGCTGTTTTTT

v_gene: TRBV30
j_gene: TRBJ2-7
d_gene: NA
abundance: NA
CDR3aa: CAWNSGQDEQYF
CDR3nt: TGTGCCTGGAATTCGGGACAAGACGAGCAGTACTTC

v_gene: TRBV20-1
j_gene: TRBJ1-3
d_gene: TRBD1
abundance: few
CDR3aa: CSARQGGENTIYF
CDR3nt: TGCAGTGCGCGACAGGGGGGGGAAAACACCATATATTTT

v_gene: TRBV2
j_gene: TRBJ2-1
d_gene: TRBD2
abundance: NA
CDR3aa: CASGDSGDKTYNEQFF
CDR3nt: TGTGCCAGCGGGGATAGCGGGGACAAAACCTACAATGAGCAGTTCTTC

v_gene: TRBV15
j_gene: TRBJ2-6
d_gene: TRBD2
abundance: many
CDR3aa: CATSRDLAGAGANVLTF
CDR3nt: TGTGCCACCAGCAGAGATTTAGCGGGAGCTGGGGCCAACGTCCTGACTTTC

v_gene: TRBV7-8
j_gene: TRBJ2-6
d_gene: NA
abundance: few
CDR3aa: CASSPEATSGANVLTF
CDR3nt: TGTGCCAGCAGCCCGGAAGCCACCTCTGGGGCCAACGTCCTGACTTTC

v_gene: TRBV20-1
j_gene: TRBJ2-1
d_gene: NA
abundance: few
CDR3aa: CSAPLGGRGPYNEQFF
CDR3nt: TGCAGTGCTCCCCTTGGAGGGAGGGGGCCGTACAATGAGCAGTTCTTC

v_gene: TRBV7-3
j_gene: TRBJ2-1
d_gene: TRBD1
abundance: few
CDR3aa: CASGKQGMNEQFF
CDR3nt: TGTGCCAGCGGGAAACAGGGGATGAATGAGCAGTTCTTC

v_gene: TRBV5-1
j_gene: TRBJ1-1
d_gene: TRBD1
abundance: many
CDR3aa: CASSSGQIMNTEAFF
CDR3nt: TGCGCCAGCAGCTCGGGACAGATCATGAACACTGAAGCTTTCTTT

v_gene: TRBV4-3
j_gene: TRBJ2-7
d_gene: NA
abundance: few
CDR3aa: CASSLDWSSYEQYF
CDR3nt: TGCGCCAGCAGCCTGGACTGGTCCTCCTACGAGCAGTACTTC

v_gene: TRBV7-8
j_gene: TRBJ1-2
d_gene: TRBD1
abundance: NA
CDR3aa: CASSLAGQGAVYGYTF
CDR3nt: TGTGCCAGCAGCTTAGCCGGACAGGGGGCGGTCTATGGCTACACCTTC

v_gene: TRBV7-8
j_gene: TRBJ2-5
d_gene: TRBD1
abundance: NA
CDR3aa: CASNIDRVQETQYF
CDR3nt: TGTGCCAGCAACATCGACAGGGTTCAAGAGACCCAGTACTTC

v_gene: TRBV7-3
j_gene: TRBJ2-1
d_gene: TRBD2
abundance: NA
CDR3aa: CASRELAGSYNEQFF
CDR3nt: TGTGCCAGCAGGGAACTAGCGGGTTCCTACAATGAGCAGTTCTTC

v_gene: TRBV24-1
j_gene: TRBJ2-3
d_gene: NA
abundance: NA
CDR3aa: CATSGSQTSTDTQYF
CDR3nt: TGTGCCACCAGTGGTAGTCAGACTAGCACAGATACGCAGTATTTT

v_gene: TRBV3-1
j_gene: TRBJ2-7
d_gene: TRBD2
abundance: NA
CDR3aa: CASSHGQLAGIYEQYF
CDR3nt: TGTGCCAGCAGCCACGGCCAACTAGCGGGGATTTACGAGCAGTACTTC

v_gene: TRBV27
j_gene: TRBJ2-1
d_gene: TRBD2
abundance: NA
CDR3aa: CASRTGRAGGPREQFF
CDR3nt: TGTGCCAGCAGGACAGGACGAGCGGGAGGGCCGCGTGAGCAGTTCTTC

v_gene: TRBV10-3
j_gene: TRBJ2-5
d_gene: NA
abundance: many
CDR3aa: CAISDQDQETQYF
CDR3nt: TGTGCCATCAGTGATCAGGACCAAGAGACCCAGTACTTC

v_gene: TRBV27
j_gene: TRBJ2-3
d_gene: TRBD2
abundance: few
CDR3aa: CASSFRSGGRATDTQYF
CDR3nt: TGTGCCAGCAGTTTTCGGAGTGGCGGGAGGGCCACAGATACGCAGTATTTT

v_gene: TRBV6-5
j_gene: TRBJ1-5
d_gene: NA
abundance: NA
CDR3aa: CASSNPGDIQPQHF
CDR3nt: TGTGCCAGCAGTAACCCGGGGGATATTCAGCCCCAGCATTTT

v_gene: TRBV20-1
j_gene: TRBJ2-1
d_gene: TRBD2
abundance: few
CDR3aa: CSATHSGRGLDEQFF
CDR3nt: TGCAGTGCTACGCATAGCGGGAGGGGTCTCGATGAGCAGTTCTTC

v_gene: TRBV5-1
j_gene: TRBJ2-2
d_gene: TRBD2
abundance: few
CDR3aa: CASSRGGAGDTGELFF
CDR3nt: TGCGCCAGCAGCCGTGGGGGAGCGGGAGACACCGGGGAGCTGTTTTTT

v_gene: TRBV6-1
j_gene: TRBJ2-2
d_gene: NA
abundance: many
CDR3aa: CASRASGNTGELFF
CDR3nt: TGTGCCAGCAGGGCCAGCGGAAACACCGGGGAGCTGTTTTTT

v_gene: TRBV25-1
j_gene: TRBJ2-3
d_gene: NA
abundance: few
CDR3aa: CASSESNGRGSQYF
CDR3nt: TGTGCCAGCAGTGAAAGTAACGGGCGGGGCTCGCAGTATTTT

v_gene: TRBV28
j_gene: TRBJ2-1
d_gene: NA
abundance: few
CDR3aa: CASTSWGGKRYNEQFF
CDR3nt: TGTGCCAGCACCTCGTGGGGCGGGAAAAGGTACAATGAGCAGTTCTTC

v_gene: TRBV28
j_gene: TRBJ2-1
d_gene: NA
abundance: few
CDR3aa: CASISGVSYNEQFF
CDR3nt: TGTGCCAGCATCAGCGGAGTCTCCTACAATGAGCAGTTCTTC

v_gene: TRBV7-2
j_gene: TRBJ2-3
d_gene: NA
abundance: many
CDR3aa: CASSFRASTDTQYF
CDR3nt: TGTGCCAGCAGCTTCCGGGCTAGCACAGATACGCAGTATTTT

v_gene: TRBV6-5
j_gene: TRBJ2-1
d_gene: TRBD2
abundance: few
CDR3aa: CASSYLGGVYNEQFF
CDR3nt: TGTGCCAGCAGTTACCTGGGGGGGGTTTACAACGAGCAGTTCTTC

v_gene: TRBV13
j_gene: TRBJ2-1
d_gene: TRBD2
abundance: many
CDR3aa: CASSLVGGRALDDEQFF
CDR3nt: TGTGCCAGCAGCTTAGTTGGCGGGAGGGCCTTAGACGATGAGCAGTTCTTC

v_gene: TRBV6-2/TRBV6-3
j_gene: TRBJ1-4
d_gene: NA
abundance: NA
CDR3aa: CASSYNREGEKLFF
CDR3nt: TGTGCCAGCAGTTACAACAGGGAAGGTGAAAAACTGTTTTTT

v_gene: TRBV6-5
j_gene: TRBJ2-2
d_gene: TRBD2
abundance: NA
CDR3aa: CASRPPPSGITGELFF
CDR3nt: TGTGCCAGCAGACCCCCCCCTAGCGGGATTACCGGGGAGCTGTTTTTT

v_gene: TRBV5-1
j_gene: TRBJ2-4
d_gene: NA
abundance: NA
CDR3aa: CASSRVPGKENIQYF
CDR3nt: TGCGCCAGCAGCCGCGTACCAGGGAAGGAAAACATTCAGTACTTC

v_gene: TRBV18
j_gene: TRBJ1-2
d_gene: NA
abundance: many
CDR3aa: CASSPASYGYTF
CDR3nt: TGTGCCAGCTCACCCGCCAGCTATGGCTACACCTTC

v_gene: TRBV12-3/TRBV12-4
j_gene: TRBJ2-5
d_gene: NA
abundance: few
CDR3aa: CASGTRAQETQYF
CDR3nt: TGTGCCAGCGGTACGAGGGCTCAAGAGACCCAGTACTTC

v_gene: TRBV28
j_gene: TRBJ2-3
d_gene: NA
abundance: many
CDR3aa: CASSSTAGSGADTQYF
CDR3nt: TGTGCCAGCAGCTCCACCGCCGGGAGTGGGGCAGATACGCAGTATTTT

v_gene: TRBV29-1
j_gene: TRBJ2-7
d_gene: TRBD1
abundance: many
CDR3aa: CSVVQGAIEQYF
CDR3nt: TGCAGCGTTGTACAGGGGGCAATCGAGCAGTACTTC

v_gene: TRBV7-8
j_gene: TRBJ2-2
d_gene: NA
abundance: NA
CDR3aa: CASSSRHANTGELFF
CDR3nt: TGTGCCAGCAGCAGCAGACACGCGAACACCGGGGAGCTGTTTTTT

v_gene: TRBV21-1
j_gene: TRBJ2-5
d_gene: NA
abundance: NA
CDR3aa: CASSSLASGSQETQYF
CDR3nt: TGTGCCAGCAGCTCTCTCGCATCGGGATCCCAAGAGACCCAGTACTTC

v_gene: TRBV24-1
j_gene: TRBJ2-2
d_gene: NA
abundance: few
CDR3aa: CATSEGWGRNTGELFF
CDR3nt: TGTGCCACCAGTGAGGGATGGGGGAGGAACACCGGGGAGCTGTTTTTT

v_gene: TRBV20-1
j_gene: TRBJ2-5
d_gene: NA
abundance: NA
CDR3aa: CSARVRDWGETQYF
CDR3nt: TGCAGTGCTAGAGTTCGGGACTGGGGGGAGACCCAGTACTTC

v_gene: TRBV20-1
j_gene: TRBJ2-1
d_gene: TRBD1
abundance: NA
CDR3aa: CSVAARQGFNEQFF
CDR3nt: TGCAGTGTGGCGGCGCGACAGGGATTCAATGAGCAGTTCTTC

v_gene: TRBV27
j_gene: TRBJ2-7
d_gene: NA
abundance: NA
CDR3aa: CASNLQGGYEQYF
CDR3nt: TGTGCCAGCAACCTCCAGGGGGGCTACGAGCAGTACTTC

v_gene: TRBV7-8
j_gene: TRBJ2-3
d_gene: TRBD2
abundance: NA
CDR3aa: CASSWTGTSGRTDTQYF
CDR3nt: TGTGCCAGCAGCTGGACCGGGACTAGCGGGAGAACAGATACGCAGTATTTT

v_gene: TRBV6-5
j_gene: TRBJ2-1
d_gene: NA
abundance: NA
CDR3aa: CASSYITSSYNEQFF
CDR3nt: TGTGCCAGCAGTTACATTACCTCCTCCTACAATGAGCAGTTCTTC

v_gene: TRBV20-1
j_gene: TRBJ2-7
d_gene: NA
abundance: NA
CDR3aa: CSAREASSYEQYF
CDR3nt: TGCAGTGCTAGAGAAGCTAGCTCCTACGAGCAGTACTTC

v_gene: TRBV12-3/TRBV12-4
j_gene: TRBJ2-4
d_gene: NA
abundance: many
CDR3aa: CASSVSVGIQYF
CDR3nt: TGTGCCAGCAGTGTGAGCGTGGGCATTCAGTACTTC

v_gene: TRBV20-1
j_gene: TRBJ2-3
d_gene: NA
abundance: NA
CDR3aa: CSAERSGYTDTQYF
CDR3nt: TGCAGTGCTGAACGGTCTGGGTACACAGATACGCAGTATTTT

v_gene: TRBV29-1
j_gene: TRBJ1-1
d_gene: TRBD1
abundance: few
CDR3aa: CSVSTGVNTEAFF
CDR3nt: TGCAGCGTTTCCACAGGGGTGAACACTGAAGCTTTCTTT

v_gene: TRBV20-1
j_gene: TRBJ2-3
d_gene: TRBD2
abundance: NA
CDR3aa: CSASRGEPYF
CDR3nt: TGCAGTGCTAGCCGGGGGGAGCCGTATTTT

v_gene: TRBV7-9
j_gene: TRBJ1-4
d_gene: NA
abundance: few
CDR3aa: CASSGGADEKLFF
CDR3nt: TGTGCCAGCAGCGGGGGGGCGGATGAAAAACTGTTTTTT